The clone carrying this T cell receptor beta chain was seen more than once but under ten times. RNA transcripts were the template for amplifying TCR beta CDR3 regions. Primed by the HTBI set, a first-round RT-PCR was run on the TCR CDR3. TCRdb re-called the multiplex PCR reads through MiXCR, storing one row per CDR3 protein. This sample has some 350,000 distinct CDR3 sequences, with 15% to 18% found just once. Diagnosis of hyperthyroidism was new in patients aged 18 to 65, and its duration was under 2 months. Fresh 10 ml peripheral blood yielded PBMCs. The germline V gene has CDR1 SGHRS and CDR2 YFSETQ. This CDR3 has 18 amino acids. The trim removed 5 bases at V and 4 bases at J, leaving 11 bases unmatched. The sample originates from a study of T cells in Graves' hyperthyroidism and ophthalmopathy.

This chain links TRBV5-1 with TRBJ2-3; TRBD2 matches at 15 bases. Sequencing was done on a sample of blood. The sequence derives from a woman aged 18-35 years with Graves' hyperthyroidism that later progressed to Graves' ophthalmopathy. DNA of the CDR3: TGCGCCAGCAGTTCTAGTGGGACTAGCGGGAGGTCGGCAGATACGCAGTATTTT. It specifies CASSSSGTSGRSADTQYF.